The clone carrying this T cell receptor beta chain appeared once. This entry comes from a study of blood T cell repertoires in COVID-19. The V end was cut by 0 bases, the J end by 0 bases, with 7 bases between. This CDR3 is 15 amino acids long. CDR1 SGHKS and CDR2 YYEKEE come from the germline V gene (reference sequence). Sequencing used immunoSEQ multiplex PCR; TCRdb keeps in-frame clones, though not all of them. Counted here are about 200,000 clones, approximately 90% occurring once; the ten biggest clones make up under 1.5%. This sequence joins TRBV5-5 and TRBJ1-3; no clear D gene. This TCR was sampled from a man aged 25 to 40 with acute or convalescent COVID-19. Sequencing was done on a sample of peripheral blood. In DNA form, the CDR3 reads TGTGCCAGCAGCTTGGGAGGTTTCTCTGGAAACACCATATATTTT. It encodes CASSLGGFSGNTIYF.